The rows below give T cell receptor beta chains drawn from one sample of a study of cytomegalovirus exposure and HLA in healthy donors. Sequencing was performed with immunoSEQ multiplex PCR; in TCRdb, only in-frame clones are kept and a portion is missing. Of 50,000 to 65,000 clones in the sample, 60% to 80% are singletons; the top ten hold approximately 22%. Material for sequencing was PBMCs. These receptors were obtained from a woman aged 40 to 50 in good health and CMV-seropositive. CDR3s include the opening cysteine and the closing phenylalanine or tryptophan.

v_call,cdr3_length,j_call,cdr3_aa
TRBV2,14,TRBJ2-7,CASSGLSSRGEQYF
TRBV7-6,13,TRBJ1-2,CASSLGQNYGYTF
TRBV27,11,TRBJ1-1,CASRLDTEAFF
TRBV7-2,14,TRBJ2-7,CASSPDTSGGRQYF
TRBV28,11,TRBJ2-3,CASSSTGTSGF
TRBV27,15,TRBJ1-3,CASSFGDYSGNTIYF
TRBV2,15,NA,CASSEPWGDTYEQYF
TRBV6-6,11,TRBJ2-1,CASSRGAQQFF
TRBV14,15,TRBJ2-7,CASSQEVGSSYEQYF
TRBV5-4,14,TRBJ1-1,CASSSYGENTEAFF
TRBV2,13,TRBJ1-2,CASIAGPSYGYTF
TRBV7-9,13,TRBJ2-7,CASSPGLAGEQYF
TRBV9,16,TRBJ2-3,CASSVEVGTLRNTQYF
TRBV27,15,TRBJ1-1,CASSPRTYQNTEAFF
TRBV2,12,TRBJ2-3,CASKGEGDTQYF
TRBV27,12,TRBJ1-1,CASSWGQVEAFF
TRBV5-1,13,TRBJ2-3,CASSPGQTDTQYF
TRBV7-2,14,TRBJ1-5,CASSSEGANQPQHF
TRBV5-4,15,TRBJ1-1,CASSFRDRGNTEAFF
TRBV27,14,TRBJ2-1,CASSLSLANNEQFF
TRBV7-6,16,TRBJ2-1,CASSSGRTSRGNEQFF
TRBV7-9,19,TRBJ2-1,CASSSPLTSGGPTYNEQFF
TRBV30,15,TRBJ2-3,CAWSPGQGGWDTQYF
TRBV4-1,13,TRBJ1-4,CASSQVLGEKLFF
TRBV5-4,15,TRBJ2-3,CASNPGLSSTDTQYF
TRBV6-5,13,TRBJ1-2,CASSVALSGGYTF
TRBV6-5,16,TRBJ2-1,CASSYSGTGGFNEQFF
TRBV30,15,TRBJ2-3,CAWSPGTSSTDTQYF
TRBV2,15,TRBJ2-2,CASSEGLASTGELFF